The clone carrying this T cell receptor beta chain was seen a few times. Its antigen is not known. Peripheral blood genomic DNA, not sorted cells or RNA, was the template. TRB rearrangements spanning V, D and J were amplified using mixed TRB-A/B primers. Using its own MiXCR run on the multiplex PCR reads, TCRdb lists one record per CDR3 protein. This repertoire shows some 2,100 distinct CDR3 sequences, 20% to 30% found once; its top ten account for approximately 10%. This sample was included in a study of T cell repertoires in aging, cancer and after chemotherapy. Background on the study: Six age groups, ranging from 30 or younger to 70 or older, included the donors. Glioblastoma patients receiving temozolomide-based therapy gave paired samples before and after chemotherapy.

Study-wide results and limits: In each cancer cohort, median generation probability increased across chemotherapy, suggesting thymic output rebounded. These repertoire data do not allow conclusions about immunological memory after chemotherapy.

The CDR3 loop spans 12 amino acids. V was clipped by 4 bases and J by 7 bases; unmatched bases: 1. The sequence came from a human donor with a solid tumor. The V call is TRBV12-3 or TRBV12-4, the J call TRBJ2-1, with 7 positions matching TRBD1. Sequencing was carried out using blood. Written as DNA, the CDR3 is TGTGCCAGCAGTTGGACAGGTAATGAGCAGTTCTTC. As protein: CASSWTGNEQFF.